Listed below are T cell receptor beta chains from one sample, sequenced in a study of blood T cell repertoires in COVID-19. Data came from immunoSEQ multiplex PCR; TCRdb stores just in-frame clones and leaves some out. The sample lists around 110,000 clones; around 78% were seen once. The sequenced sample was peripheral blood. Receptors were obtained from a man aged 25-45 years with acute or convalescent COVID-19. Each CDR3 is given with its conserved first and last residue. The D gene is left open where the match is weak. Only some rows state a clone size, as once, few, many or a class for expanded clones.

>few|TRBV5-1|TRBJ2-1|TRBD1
TGCGCCAGCAGCTTACAGGGGTCCTACAATGAGCAGTTCTTC
CASSLQGSYNEQFF
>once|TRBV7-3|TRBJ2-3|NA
TGTGCCAGCAGCGAAATGGGGGCCAGGACAGATACGCAGTATTTT
CASSEMGARTDTQYF
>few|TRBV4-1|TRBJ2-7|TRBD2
TGCGCCAGCAGCCTGACTAGCGGGGGATCCTACGAGCAGTACTTC
CASSLTSGGSYEQYF
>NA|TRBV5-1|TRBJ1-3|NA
TGCGCCAGCAGCATGGTCGGGGATTATAGAAACACCATATATTTT
CASSMVGDYRNTIYF
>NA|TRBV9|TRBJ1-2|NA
TGTGCCAGCAGCGTAGGGGACATCCCTAGCTATGGCTACACCTTC
CASSVGDIPSYGYTF
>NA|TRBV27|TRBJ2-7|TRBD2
TGTGCCAGCAGTTGGTCCTCTAGCGGCTACGAGCAGTACTTC
CASSWSSSGYEQYF
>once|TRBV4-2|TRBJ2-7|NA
TGTGCCAGCAGCCAAGATCGGGGCAGGGACACCTTACTCTCCTACGAGCAGTACTTC
CASSQDRGRDTLLSYEQYF
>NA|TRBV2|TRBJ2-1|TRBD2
TGTGCCAGCAGTCTATTAGCGGGAGGCCATGAGCAGTTCTTC
CASSLLAGGHEQFF
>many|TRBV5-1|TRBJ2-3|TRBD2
TGCGCCAGCAGCTTGAAGCGGGGAACAGATACGCAGTATTTT
CASSLKRGTDTQYF
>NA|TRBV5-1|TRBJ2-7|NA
TGCGCCAGCAGCTTGGTAGAGGGCTCCTACGAGCAGTACTTC
CASSLVEGSYEQYF
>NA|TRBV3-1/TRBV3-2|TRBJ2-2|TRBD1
TGTGCCAGCAGCCAGGGGGGCAGGGGGCTTACCGGGGAGCTGTTTTTT
CASSQGGRGLTGELFF
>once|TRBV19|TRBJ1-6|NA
TGTGCCAGTAGTTTGGGGCAGGGCATCAATTCACCCCTCCACTTT
CASSLGQGINSPLHF
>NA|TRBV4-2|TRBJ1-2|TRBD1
TGTGCCAGCAGCCTGGACAGGGGAGTAGTGGGCTACACCTTC
CASSLDRGVVGYTF
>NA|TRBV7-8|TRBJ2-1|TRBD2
TGTGCCAGCAGCCCGAGGACTAGCGGGAGTATAGAAGGTGAGCAGTTCTTC
CASSPRTSGSIEGEQFF
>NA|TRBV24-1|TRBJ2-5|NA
TGTGCCACCAGTGGAGGGGGGGAAGAGACCCAGTACTTC
CATSGGGEETQYF
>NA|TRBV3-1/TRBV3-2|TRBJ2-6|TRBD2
TGTGCCAGCAGCCCACGGACGGGGGGATCCGGGGCCAACGTCCTGACTTTC
CASSPRTGGSGANVLTF
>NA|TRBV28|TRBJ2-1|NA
TGTGCCAGCAGTTTGAGCTCCTACAATGAGCAGTTCTTC
CASSLSSYNEQFF
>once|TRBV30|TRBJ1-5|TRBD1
TGTGCCTGGAGTGTACATCTAGGACAGGCCGCGGGCAATCAGCCCCAGCATTTT
CAWSVHLGQAAGNQPQHF
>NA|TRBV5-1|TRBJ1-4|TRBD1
TGCGCCAGCAGCTTAAGACAGGGAGGCGGAAAACTGTTTTTT
CASSLRQGGGKLFF
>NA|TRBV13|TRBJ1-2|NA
TGTGCCAGCAGCTTAAAAGCTCTTAGCTATGGCTACACCTTC
CASSLKALSYGYTF
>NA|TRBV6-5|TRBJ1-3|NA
TGTGCCAGCAGTTACTCGAACAGCCATTCTGGAAACACCATATATTTT
CASSYSNSHSGNTIYF
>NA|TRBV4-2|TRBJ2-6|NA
TGTGCCAGCAGCCAAGATTCCAGGGTGGCCAACGTCCTGACTTTC
CASSQDSRVANVLTF
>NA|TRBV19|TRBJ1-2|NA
TGTGCCAGGGGGGGGCGACCCCTGACTCCCGATGGCTACACCTTC
CARGGRPLTPDGYTF
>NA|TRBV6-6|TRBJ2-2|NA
TGTGCCAGCAGACAACTCAGGGGAGGGACCGGGGAGCTGTTTTTT
CASRQLRGGTGELFF
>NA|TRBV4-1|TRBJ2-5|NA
TGCGCCAGCAGCCAAGAAAGGGGGGAGACCCAGTACTTC
CASSQERGETQYF
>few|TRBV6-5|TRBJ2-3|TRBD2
TGTGCCAGCCTAGCGGGGGGGGACACAGATACGCAGTATTTT
CASLAGGDTDTQYF
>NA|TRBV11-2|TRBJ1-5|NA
TGTGCCAGCAGCTTATCAGGCCCATATAGCAATCAGCCCCAGCATTTT
CASSLSGPYSNQPQHF
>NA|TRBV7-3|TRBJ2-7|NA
TGTGCCAGCAGCTTAGGAGGGCAGCCTACTAGCTCCTACGAGCAGTACTTC
CASSLGGQPTSSYEQYF
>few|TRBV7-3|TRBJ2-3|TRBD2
TGTGCCAGCAGCTCTGGACTAGCCTCATTAGATACGCAGTATTTT
CASSSGLASLDTQYF
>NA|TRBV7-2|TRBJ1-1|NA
TGTGCCAGCAGCTTAGACAGTCCAGTAAACACTGAAGCTTTCTTT
CASSLDSPVNTEAFF
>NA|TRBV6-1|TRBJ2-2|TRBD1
TGTGCCAGCAGTGAATTTCTCCGGGACAGACGAAACACCGGGGAGCTGTTTTTT
CASSEFLRDRRNTGELFF
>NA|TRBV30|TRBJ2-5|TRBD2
TGTGCCTGGAGTGTACTTCGTCGGGGGGGAGGGGAGACCCAGTACTTC
CAWSVLRRGGGETQYF
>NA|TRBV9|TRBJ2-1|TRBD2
TGTGCCAGCAGCGTAGTGGCTAGCGGGAGAGATGAGCAGTTCTTC
CASSVVASGRDEQFF
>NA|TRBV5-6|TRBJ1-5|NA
TGTGCCAGCAGCCAATCTCCGGGACACAACCTAAATAGCAATCAGCCCCAGCATTTT
CASSQSPGHNLNSNQPQHF
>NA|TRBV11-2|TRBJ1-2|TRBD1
TGTGCCAGCAGCTCTCAGGGGGCGAAGGGCTACACCTTC
CASSSQGAKGYTF
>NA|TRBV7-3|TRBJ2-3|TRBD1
TGTGCCAGCAGCTACCGGGACAGGGACACAGATACGCAGTATTTT
CASSYRDRDTDTQYF
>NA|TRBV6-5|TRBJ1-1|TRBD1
TGTGCCAGCAGTTCCCCGGACAGGGGAGCTTTCTTT
CASSSPDRGAFF
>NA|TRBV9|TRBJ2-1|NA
TGTGCCAGCAGCACAGGGAACAATGAGCAGTTCTTC
CASSTGNNEQFF
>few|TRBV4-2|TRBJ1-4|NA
TGTGCCAGCAGCCAAGATCGGGAGTCTAATGAAAAACTGTTTTTT
CASSQDRESNEKLFF
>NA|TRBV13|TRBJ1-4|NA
TGTGCCAGCAGCTCTTCGGAGGTGGGGGAAAAACTGTTTTTT
CASSSSEVGEKLFF
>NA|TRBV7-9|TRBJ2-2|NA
TGTGCCAGCAGCTTATTGCGGGATGACACCGGGGAGCTGTTTTTT
CASSLLRDDTGELFF
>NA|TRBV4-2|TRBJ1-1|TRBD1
TGTGCCAGCAGCCAAGATCCAGGGACAGCTCGTGAAGCTTTCTTT
CASSQDPGTAREAFF
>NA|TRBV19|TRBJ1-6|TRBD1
TGTGCCAGTACCGACAGGGGAAGTAATTCACCCCTCCACTTT
CASTDRGSNSPLHF
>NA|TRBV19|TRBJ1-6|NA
TGTGCCAGTAGCCGTGGCGGCTCCCTCCACTTT
CASSRGGSLHF
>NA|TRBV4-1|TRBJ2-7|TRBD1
TGCGCCAGCAGCCGAACCGGGGGACAGGGTGCTTACGAGCAGTACTTC
CASSRTGGQGAYEQYF
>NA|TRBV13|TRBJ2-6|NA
TGTGCCAGCAGCCCAGGTCGGCTGGGAGCGGGGGCCAACGTCCTGACTTTC
CASSPGRLGAGANVLTF
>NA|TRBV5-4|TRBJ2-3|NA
TGTGCCAGCAGCTCGGGGATATACACAGATACGCAGTATTTT
CASSSGIYTDTQYF
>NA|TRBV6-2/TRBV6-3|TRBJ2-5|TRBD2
TGTGCCAGCAGTTACTCAGTGATCGGTTTTGGCGGGGGACTACAAGAGACCCAGTACTTC
CASSYSVIGFGGGLQETQYF
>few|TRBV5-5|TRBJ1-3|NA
TGTGCCAGCAGCTTGGGACAGGCTCAGGGAAACACCATATATTTT
CASSLGQAQGNTIYF
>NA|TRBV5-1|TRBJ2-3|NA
TGCGCCAGCAGCTTGTCATTGTCGGCAGATACGCAGTATTTT
CASSLSLSADTQYF
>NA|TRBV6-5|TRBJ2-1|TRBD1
TGTGCCAGCAGGAGGACAGGGGGTTACAATGAGCAGTTCTTC
CASRRTGGYNEQFF
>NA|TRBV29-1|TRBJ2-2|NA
TGCAGCTTTTGTAGTCCGAACACCGGGGAGCTGTTTTTT
CSFCSPNTGELFF
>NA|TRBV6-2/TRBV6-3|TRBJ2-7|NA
TGTGCCAGCAGTTACCGCGGGGACTCCTACGAGCAGTACTTC
CASSYRGDSYEQYF
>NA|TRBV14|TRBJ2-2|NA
TGTGCCAGCAGCCAAGATCGGGCAGGGCCCGGGGAGCTGTTTTTT
CASSQDRAGPGELFF
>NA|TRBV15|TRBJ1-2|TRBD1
TGTGCCACCAGCAGAGAAACACAGGGGGCAGGCTACACCTTC
CATSRETQGAGYTF
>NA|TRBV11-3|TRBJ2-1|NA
TGTGCCAGCAGCTTAGATAGGTTAGGAGGGGTGAATGAGCAGTTCTTC
CASSLDRLGGVNEQFF